Following are 32 T cell receptor beta chains from one sample sequenced in a study of blood T cell repertoires in COVID-19. Assay used: immunoSEQ multiplex PCR; TCRdb lists only in-frame clones, some missing. This table has over 60,000 clones, nearly 90% appearing once. Input material: peripheral blood. These TCRs come from a man older than 75 with acute or convalescent COVID-19.

The CDR3 is CASSIRTGSGNTIYF. The CDR3 coding sequence is TGTGCCAGTAGTATCCGGACAGGGTCTGGAAACACCATATATTTT. The genes are TRBV19 and TRBJ1-3; 8 bases line up with TRBD1. The CDR3 runs 15 residues. The trim removed 3 bases at V and 1 base at J, leaving 2 bases unmatched. Per germline, CDR1 LNHDA and CDR2 SQIVND (reference sequence). The full variable domain, its missing parts supplied by reference TRBV19 and TRBJ1-3, is DGGITQSPKYLFRKEGQNVTLSCEQNLNHDAMYWYRQDPGQGLRLIYYSQIVNDFQKGDIAEGYSVSREKKESFPLTVTSAQKNPTAFYLCASSIRTGSGNTIYFGEGSWLTVV.

In nucleotides, the CDR3 is TGTGCCTGGAGTTCGGGACTAGCAGTCCAGAATGAGCAGTTCTTC. Its translation is CAWSSGLAVQNEQFF. The rearrangement links TRBV30 to TRBJ2-1; 9 bases line up with TRBD2. Trimming removed 2 bases from V and 7 bases from J; junction bases left unmatched: 9. The CDR3 loop spans 15 amino acids. Per the germline V gene, CDR1 is GTSNPN and CDR2 is SVGIG (reference sequence).

J is TRBJ1-2 and V is TRBV7-9; tentative D call: TRBD1 (5 bases). With 1 base removed from V and 8 bases from J, the gap between germline ends came to 11 bases. CDR1 and CDR2 (germline): SEHNR, FQNEAQ (reference sequence). This CDR3 region has 13 residues. The CDR3 sequence is CASSLDPGMGYTF. CDR3 nucleotide sequence: TGTGCCAGCAGCTTAGATCCAGGGATGGGCTACACCTTC.

The chain combines TRBV7-9 with TRBJ2-1; D is possibly TRBD2 (5 bases). Trimming shortened V by 5 bases and J by 6 bases, and 17 bases separated the two germline ends. This CDR3 is built from 15 residues. Germline CDR1 and CDR2: SEHNR and FQNEAQ (reference sequence). The CDR3 protein is CASSQSRVRGNEQFF. Here the CDR3 DNA reads TGTGCCAGCAGCCAGAGTCGGGTACGGGGCAATGAGCAGTTCTTC.

CDR3 DNA: TGTGCCAGCAGCTCCGGACTAGCGGGGGGGGCGGAGACCCAGTACTTC. Protein product: CASSSGLAGGAETQYF. V is TRBV5-4 and J is TRBJ2-5; 15 bases line up with TRBD2. Germline-derived CDR1 and CDR2 are SGHNT and YYREEE (reference sequence). Losses at the gene ends were 3 bases for V and 5 bases for J; bases not matched to a gene: 5. This CDR3 is 16 amino acids long.

V is TRBV5-1 and J is TRBJ1-2; 7 bases align to TRBD1. The trim removed 3 bases at V and 4 bases at J, leaving 9 bases unmatched. CDR1 and CDR2 from the germline V gene are SGHRS and YFSETQ. The CDR3 sequence is 15 residues long. The CDR3 here is CASSSSGTETYGYTF. The CDR3 DNA follows: TGCGCCAGCAGCTCCTCCGGGACAGAGACCTATGGCTACACCTTC.

The chain couples TRBV5-6 to TRBJ1-2, with D possibly TRBD1 on 5 matching bases. The CDR3 extends over 14 amino acids. CDR1 is SGHDT, CDR2 YYEEEE, per germline. V was cut by 0 bases and J by 4 bases, with 10 bases left in between. The CDR3 is CASSLVQDLYGYTF. The CDR3 coding sequence is TGTGCCAGCAGCTTGGTACAGGATCTCTATGGCTACACCTTC.

This chain joins TRBV24-1 and TRBJ2-1; 8 bases are a match to TRBD2. Germline lookup yields CDR1 KGHDR and CDR2 SFDVKD. V shed 2 bases and J 3 bases; nucleotides not matched to a gene: 5. The CDR3 sequence is 16 residues long. This CDR3 is CATSDSSGGRYNEQFF. The CDR3 DNA follows: TGTGCCACCAGTGATTCCAGCGGGGGACGCTACAATGAGCAGTTCTTC.

The chain couples TRBV6-5 to TRBJ2-5, with 12 bases aligning to TRBD2. Germline CDR1 is MNHEY and CDR2 is SVGAGI. The V and J ends lost 0 bases and 5 bases, in that order; junction bases with no gene match: 4. This CDR3 is 16 amino acids long. The CDR3 loop reads CASSYSRTSGDETQYF. Written as DNA, the CDR3 is TGTGCCAGCAGTTACTCCCGGACTAGCGGGGACGAGACCCAGTACTTC.

The chain recombines TRBV19 with TRBJ2-5; 8 positions match TRBD1. CDR1 LNHDA and CDR2 SQIVND come from the germline V gene (reference sequence). V trimming: 1 base; J trimming: 1 base; junction bases outside the gene matches: 5. The CDR3 is made up of 16 amino acids. The CDR3, as DNA: TGTGCCAGTAGTATAGGCGGGACAGGCACCCAAGAGACCCAGTACTTC. Encoded protein: CASSIGGTGTQETQYF.

Regarding this clone: At one end, the junction sequence differs from germline, possibly due to a read error. This chain joins TRBV6-2 or TRBV6-3 and TRBJ2-7; 7 positions agree with TRBD1. CDR1 is MNHEY, CDR2 SVGEGT, per germline. The CDR3 extends over 12 amino acids. CDR3 residues: CASSYTPGTVDF. CDR3 bases: TGTGCCAGCAGTTACACACCCGGGACAGTTGACTTC.

V is TRBV28 and J is TRBJ2-7, with TRBD2 identical over 9 bases. Germline V gene lookup returns CDR1 MDHEN and CDR2 SYDVKM. This CDR3 comprises 16 residues. V lost 3 bases to trimming and J lost 0 bases; unmatched junction nucleotides: 6. CDR3 residues: CASSFQVTSGSYEQYF. The CDR3 bases are TGTGCCAGCAGTTTTCAGGTGACTAGCGGCTCCTACGAGCAGTACTTC.

This CDR3 is CASSQGPWTAGDTQYF. In nucleotides, the CDR3 is TGTGCCAGCAGCCAAGGACCTTGGACAGCCGGAGATACGCAGTATTTT. The chain joins TRBV3-1 (or the pseudogene TRBV3-2) to TRBJ2-3, with D possibly being TRBD1 (6 bases). V shed 1 base and J shed 5 bases, with 16 bases lying between them. This CDR3 spans 16 amino acids. Germline lookup yields CDR1 LGHDT and CDR2 YNNKEL (reference sequence).

This chain uses TRBV21-1 with TRBJ1-4; the table assigns TRBD1, which was not confirmed against the DNA. TRBV21-1 is described as a pseudogene. The CDR3 extends over 15 amino acids. CDR3 sequence reads: CASSKAGTGFEKLFF. The CDR3, as DNA: TGTGCCAGCAGCAAAGCCGGGACAGGGTTTGAAAAACTGTTTTTT.

The V call is TRBV7-3, the J call TRBJ1-1, with 8 bases lining up with TRBD1. CDR3 length: 13 amino acids. The germline CDR1 and CDR2 sequences are SGHTA and FQGTGA. The ends lost 8 bases at V and 1 base at J; junction bases unmatched: 3. In DNA, the CDR3 is TGTGCCAGCTCGGGACAGGCGAACACTGAAGCTTTCTTT. Protein product: CASSGQANTEAFF.

CDR3 sequence: CASSLNSGQIYEQYF. The CDR3 coding sequence is TGCGCCAGCAGCTTAAACTCGGGACAAATCTACGAGCAGTACTTC. This chain links TRBV5-1 with TRBJ2-7; tentative D call: TRBD1 (6 bases). Germline values: CDR1 SGHRS, CDR2 YFSETQ. V lost 2 bases and J lost 3, with 15 bases in between. CDR3 length: 15 residues.

The V call is TRBV5-1, the J call TRBJ2-7, with 9 bases lining up with TRBD1. The CDR3 runs 14 residues. The germline V gene encodes CDR1 SGHRS and CDR2 YFSETQ. The V gene end was trimmed by 3 bases and the J gene end by 5 bases; junction bases not matched to a gene: 6. The CDR3: CASSWDRAPHEQYF. CDR3 coding DNA: TGCGCCAGCAGCTGGGACAGGGCTCCCCACGAGCAGTACTTC.

The chain joins TRBV29-1 to TRBJ2-7, with 7 bases matching TRBD1. This CDR3 spans 12 amino acids. The J segment lost 2 bases and the V segment lost 4 bases, leaving 2 bases of the junction unmatched. The germline CDR1 and CDR2 sequences are SQVTM and ANQGSEA. The CDR3 loop is CSVGGTAYEQYF. The CDR3 DNA reads TGCAGCGTTGGAGGGACAGCCTACGAGCAGTACTTC.

V gene TRBV2 combines with J gene TRBJ1-4; D is possibly TRBD1 (5 bases). Trimming cost V 7 bases and J 5 bases, with 11 bases left between them. In germline, CDR1 is SNHLY, CDR2 FYNNEI. This CDR3 comprises 13 residues. The CDR3 region is CASKGSINEKLFF. CDR3 in DNA: TGTGCCAGCAAGGGGTCCATCAATGAAAAACTGTTTTTT.

V usage is TRBV19 and J usage is TRBJ1-1; D gene uncertain. The germline V gene has CDR1 LNHDA and CDR2 SQIVND (reference sequence). Trimming took off 5 bases at V and 5 bases at J, with 15 bases between the two ends. The CDR3 contains 14 residues. The CDR3 is CASSAGRKWTEAFF. CDR3 DNA sequence: TGTGCCAGTAGTGCCGGGAGGAAGTGGACTGAAGCTTTCTTT.

The chain combines TRBV27 with TRBJ2-3; TRBD1 matches 9 bases. Germline V lookup: CDR1 MNHEY, CDR2 SMNVEV (reference sequence). The CDR3 totals 17 residues. Trimming took 2 bases from V and 2 from J; bases not matched to a gene: 8. CDR3 in DNA: TGTGCCAGCAGTTTACAACAGGGGGCACGGTACACAGATACGCAGTATTTT. It codes for CASSLQQGARYTDTQYF.

CDR3 in amino acids: CSASPRLAGMVREQFF. DNA of the CDR3: TGCAGTGCTAGTCCCCGACTAGCGGGTATGGTGAGGGAGCAGTTCTTC. The rearrangement links TRBV20-1 to TRBJ2-1, with 10 bases matching TRBD2. The length of the CDR3 is 16 residues. V shed 3 bases and J 10 bases; nucleotides not matched to a gene: 15. Germline assignment: CDR1 DFQATT and CDR2 SNEGSKA (reference sequence).

The chain combines TRBV5-4 with TRBJ2-3, with 8 positions matching TRBD2. The CDR3 spans 15 residues. Germline assignment: CDR1 SGHNT and CDR2 YYREEE (reference sequence). The J segment lost 4 bases and the V segment lost 0 bases, leaving 4 bases of the junction unmatched. This chain's CDR3 is CASSLVGGASDTQYF. The CDR3 nucleotides are TGTGCCAGCAGCTTGGTCGGGGGGGCTTCAGATACGCAGTATTTT.

V usage is TRBV2 and J usage is TRBJ2-5; a possible D gene is TRBD2 (7 bases). The germline CDR1 and CDR2 sequences are SNHLY and FYNNEI. V was clipped by 7 bases and J by 4 bases, with 10 bases between them. The CDR3 is 12 residues long. The CDR3 bases are TGTGCCAGCAAGGGGGAGGGAGAGACCCAGTACTTC. It specifies CASKGEGETQYF. The full variable domain, its missing parts supplied by reference TRBV2 and TRBJ2-5, is EPEVTQTPSHQVTQMGQEVILRCVPISNHLYFYWYRQILGQKVEFLVSFYNNEISEKSEIFDDQFSVERPDGSNFTLKIRSTKLEDSAMYFCASKGEGETQYFGPGTRLLVL.

The rearrangement uses TRBV24-1 and TRBJ1-2; D is perhaps TRBD1 (6 bases). Trimming left V 4 bases short and J 2 bases short, with 7 bases between. Germline V gene data show CDR1 as KGHDR and CDR2 as SFDVKD. The CDR3 is made up of 13 amino acids. The CDR3 here is CATSEGQNYGYTF. CDR3 bases: TGTGCCACCAGTGAAGGACAGAACTATGGCTACACCTTC.

This clone was detected only once. J is TRBJ1-2 and V is TRBV3-1 (or the pseudogene TRBV3-2); possibly TRBD1 for D (5 bases). V dropped 0 bases and J dropped 8 bases, with 16 bases sitting between them. The CDR3 extends over 15 amino acids. Looked up from germline, CDR1 is LGHDT and CDR2 is YNNKEL (reference sequence). The CDR3 DNA sequence: TGTGCCAGCAGCCAAGATCAAGCCTCCTGGGGCGGCTACACCTTC. It codes for CASSQDQASWGGYTF.

This clone was counted once. The chain carries TRBV19 and TRBJ2-1; 8 positions match TRBD1. The CDR3 totals 15 residues. The junction had 7 bases not matched to a gene; V was cut back by 5 bases and J by 4 bases. The germline gives CDR1 LNHDA, CDR2 SQIVND (reference sequence). The CDR3: CASSLTGGLYNEQFF. The CDR3 DNA follows: TGTGCCAGTAGTCTTACAGGGGGGCTTTACAATGAGCAGTTCTTC. The full variable domain, completed using reference TRBV19 and TRBJ2-1, is DGGITQSPKYLFRKEGQNVTLSCEQNLNHDAMYWYRQDPGQGLRLIYYSQIVNDFQKGDIAEGYSVSREKKESFPLTVTSAQKNPTAFYLCASSLTGGLYNEQFFGPGTRLTVL.

The chain combines TRBV3-1 (or the pseudogene TRBV3-2) with TRBJ1-1, with TRBD1 identical over 8 bases. V lost 1 base, J lost 11 bases, and 9 bases stayed unmatched. The CDR3 is 14 amino acids. The germline CDR1 and CDR2 sequences are LGHDT and YNNKEL (reference sequence). The CDR3: CASSQGPGGRGAFF. The CDR3 coding sequence is TGTGCCAGCAGCCAAGGACCAGGGGGCCGCGGGGCTTTCTTT.

This chain connects TRBV19 to TRBJ2-1; the D gene is possibly TRBD1 (5 bases). The length of the CDR3 is 14 residues. CDR1 is LNHDA and CDR2 is SQIVND in the germline V gene (reference sequence). Trimming took off 3 bases at V and 5 bases at J, with 11 bases between the two ends. CDR3 coding DNA: TGTGCCAGTAGTATCTCAGGGTTCCACAATGAGCAGTTCTTC. This translates into CASSISGFHNEQFF.

The CDR3 here is CASSLGTAFYEQYF. As DNA, the CDR3 is TGTGCCAGCAGCTTAGGGACAGCCTTCTACGAGCAGTACTTC. This sequence joins TRBV7-2 and TRBJ2-7; D might be TRBD1 (6 bases). The CDR3 contains 14 residues. Germline V lookup: CDR1 SGHTA, CDR2 FQGNSA. Trimming shortened V by 1 base and J by 3 bases, and 10 bases separated the two germline ends.

The rearrangement links TRBV19 to TRBJ2-1, with 9 nucleotides matching TRBD2. From germline, CDR1 is LNHDA and CDR2 SQIVND (reference sequence). The CDR3 sequence is 15 residues long. Losses at the gene ends were 4 bases for V and 2 bases for J; bases not matched to a gene: 3. The CDR3 DNA is TGTGCCAGTAGTACTAGCGGGGCCCCCTACAATGAGCAGTTCTTC. It translates to CASSTSGAPYNEQFF.

This CDR3 reads CASSHGQGLHEQYF. The DNA of the CDR3 is TGTGCCAGCAGCCACGGACAGGGACTCCACGAGCAGTACTTC. The chain is built from TRBV3-1 (or the pseudogene TRBV3-2) and TRBJ2-7; TRBD1 matches at 8 bases. Germline-derived CDR1 and CDR2 are LGHDT and YNNKEL (reference sequence). V dropped 3 bases and J dropped 5; count of bases not matched to a gene: 6. CDR3 length: 14 amino acids.